These T cell receptor beta chains were read from a single sample in a study of T cells in Graves' hyperthyroidism and ophthalmopathy. TCRdb fed the multiplex PCR reads into MiXCR, producing one record per CDR3 protein. The sample contains around 450,000 distinct CDR3 sequences, about 13% of which appear only once. Sequenced input: blood. All receptors derive from a woman under 30 with Graves' hyperthyroidism. CDR3s include the opening cysteine and the closing phenylalanine or tryptophan. The D gene is left open where the match is weak. Part of the rows lack a size; the others show once, few, many or a class for expanded clones.

clone_size	d_call	v_call	j_call	cdr3_aa	cdr3_nt
many	-	TRBV12-3/TRBV12-4	TRBJ2-3	CARKGSTDTQYF	TGTGCCAGGAAGGGGAGCACAGATACGCAGTATTTT
many	-	TRBV2	TRBJ2-2	CASKQTGAGELFF	TGTGCCAGCAAACAAACTGGGGCCGGGGAGCTGTTTTTT
many	-	TRBV2	TRBJ2-1	CASSLQGGGDNEQFF	TGTGCCAGCAGTTTACAGGGTGGCGGGGACAATGAGCAGTTCTTC
many	-	TRBV7-2	TRBJ2-1	CASSLITGYEQFF	TGTGCCAGCAGCTTGATCACCGGTTATGAGCAGTTCTTC
-	TRBD2	TRBV9	TRBJ2-3	CASSVDGSSGDTQYF	TGTGCCAGCAGCGTAGACGGGAGTAGCGGGGATACGCAGTATTTT
few	-	TRBV19	TRBJ1-1	CASSNRVANTEAFF	TGTGCCAGTAGTAACAGGGTGGCAAACACTGAAGCTTTCTTT
many	-	TRBV18	TRBJ1-2	CASSHPDKIWSNYGYTF	TGTGCCAGCTCACACCCCGATAAGATCTGGAGCAACTATGGCTACACCTTC
many	-	TRBV28	TRBJ2-1	CASIGGTYNEQFF	TGTGCCAGCATCGGGGGTACCTACAATGAGCAGTTCTTC
-	-	TRBV18	TRBJ1-2	CASSPKLDSLWGYTF	TGTGCCAGCTCTCCAAAACTGGACAGCCTCTGGGGCTACACCTTC
few	-	TRBV2	TRBJ2-3	CASRYGVSGQAQYF	TGTGCCAGCAGGTACGGGGTGAGCGGGCAAGCGCAGTATTTT
many	TRBD1	TRBV7-2	TRBJ2-7	CASRRDRGNEQYF	TGTGCCAGCAGACGTGACAGGGGTAACGAGCAGTACTTC
many	-	TRBV27	TRBJ2-3	CASSTIGGTADTQYF	TGTGCCAGCAGTACAATTGGGGGGACAGCAGATACGCAGTATTTT
-	-	TRBV27	TRBJ1-4	CASSLFLREKLFF	TGTGCCAGCAGTTTGTTTTTACGCGAAAAACTGTTTTTT
many	-	TRBV27	TRBJ2-1	CASSPVAIAYNEQFF	TGTGCCAGCAGTCCCGTAGCGATCGCCTACAATGAGCAGTTCTTC
many	-	TRBV2	TRBJ1-5	CASRSGSGGNQPQHF	TGTGCCAGCAGATCCGGGTCGGGGGGGAATCAGCCCCAGCATTTT
-	-	TRBV25-1	TRBJ1-5	CASSEEGSNQPQHF	TGTGCCAGCAGTGAAGAGGGTAGCAATCAGCCCCAGCATTTT
-	TRBD2	TRBV24-1	TRBJ2-1	CATSDSSPGLAGEWGEQFF	TGTGCCACCAGTGATTCTTCCCCGGGACTAGCGGGAGAGTGGGGTGAGCAGTTCTTC
few	-	TRBV30	TRBJ2-3	CASTSTATDTQYF	TGTGCCTCAACCTCGACCGCCACAGATACGCAGTATTTT
many	TRBD1	TRBV25-1	TRBJ1-6	CASSEGQPGQPLHF	TGTGCCAGCAGTGAGGGACAACCGGGACAGCCCCTCCACTTT
once	-	TRBV30	TRBJ1-5	CAWSPGSNQPQHF	TGTGCCTGGAGTCCGGGTAGCAATCAGCCCCAGCATTTT
many	-	TRBV18	TRBJ2-1	CASSPQHPKTGNNEQFF	TGTGCCAGCTCACCACAACACCCAAAAACAGGGAACAATGAGCAGTTCTTC
few	TRBD2	TRBV7-2	TRBJ2-5	CASSLAASGRAGETQYF	TGTGCCAGCAGCTTAGCTGCTAGCGGGAGGGCTGGGGAGACCCAGTACTTC
-	-	TRBV5-1	TRBJ1-1	CASSLSRGNTEAFF	TGCGCCAGCAGCTTGTCCAGGGGGAACACTGAAGCTTTCTTT
many	TRBD1	TRBV13	TRBJ2-1	CASSFRTGGFYNEQFF	TGTGCCAGCAGCTTCCGGACAGGGGGCTTTTACAATGAGCAGTTCTTC
many	TRBD2	TRBV20-1	TRBJ2-5	CSARRTSGRETQYF	TGCAGTGCTAGACGGACTAGCGGGAGAGAGACCCAGTACTTC
-	-	TRBV6-1	TRBJ2-3	CASSDRGRGTDTQYF	TGTGCCAGCAGTGACAGGGGTCGAGGCACAGATACGCAGTATTTT
many	TRBD1	TRBV11-2	TRBJ2-3	CASSPTGPTDTQYF	TGTGCCAGCAGCCCGACAGGGCCCACAGATACGCAGTATTTT
many	-	TRBV5-1	TRBJ1-2	CASSLSDSPDYGYTF	TGCGCCAGCAGCTTGTCGGACAGCCCTGACTATGGCTACACCTTC
-	-	TRBV28	TRBJ1-2	CASSEVGRDYGYTF	TGTGCCAGCAGTGAAGTGGGACGGGACTATGGCTACACCTTC
few	TRBD2	TRBV9	TRBJ2-5	CASSVVPGGETQYF	TGTGCCAGCAGCGTAGTGCCGGGAGGAGAGACCCAGTACTTC
many	TRBD1	TRBV2	TRBJ2-3	CASYPGQGAGPTDTQYF	TGTGCCAGCTACCCGGGACAGGGGGCGGGACCCACAGATACGCAGTATTTT
many	TRBD1	TRBV7-3	TRBJ1-3	CASSGQGGSGNTIYF	TGTGCCAGCAGCGGACAGGGAGGTTCTGGAAACACCATATATTTT
once	-	TRBV27	TRBJ1-6	CASSFRGSNSPLHF	TGTGCCAGCAGTTTTCGGGGCTCTAATTCACCCCTCCACTTT
-	TRBD2	TRBV19	TRBJ2-1	CASHGRSSYNEQFF	TGTGCCAGTCACGGGAGGAGCTCCTACAATGAGCAGTTCTTC
few	TRBD1	TRBV16	TRBJ2-1	CASSLNRGSYNEQFF	TGTGCCAGCAGCCTAAACAGGGGATCGTACAATGAGCAGTTCTTC
few	TRBD1	TRBV12-3/TRBV12-4	TRBJ1-5	CASSFSTGGEQPQHF	TGTGCCAGCAGTTTCTCGACAGGGGGCGAACAGCCCCAGCATTTT
many	-	TRBV18	TRBJ1-5	CASSLRPNQPQHF	TGTGCCAGCTCACTTAGACCGAATCAGCCCCAGCATTTT
few	-	TRBV3-1	TRBJ2-7	CASSGGRSYEQCF	TGTGCCAGTAGCGGCGGCAGATCCTACGAGCAGTGCTTC
many	TRBD1	TRBV6-1	TRBJ1-2	CASIDREGIGYTF	TGTGCCAGCATCGACAGGGAAGGTATTGGCTACACCTTC
many	TRBD1	TRBV7-2	TRBJ2-3	CASSLTPGQGADTQYF	TGTGCCAGCAGCTTAACTCCCGGACAGGGTGCAGATACGCAGTATTTT
-	TRBD1	TRBV7-3	TRBJ1-2	CASSLGQVSPYGYTF	TGTGCCAGCAGCCTAGGACAGGTCTCACCCTATGGCTACACCTTC
many	TRBD1	TRBV5-1	TRBJ2-7	CASSLGGTVSYEQYF	TGCGCCAGCAGCTTGGGGGGGACAGTCTCCTACGAGCAGTACTTC
many	TRBD2	TRBV7-3	TRBJ2-1	CASSLIAGGPYNEQFF	TGTGCCAGCAGCCTAATAGCGGGAGGGCCCTACAATGAGCAGTTCTTC
many	-	TRBV11-2	TRBJ2-5	CASSLGRWSRAYQETQYF	TGTGCCAGCAGCTTAGGGCGGTGGAGCAGGGCGTACCAAGAGACCCAGTACTTC
many	-	TRBV6-1	TRBJ2-3	CASSAPTGSTDTQYF	TGTGCCAGCAGTGCCCCTACGGGTTCCACAGATACGCAGTATTTT
few	TRBD1	TRBV19	TRBJ2-5	CASSSTGGGRQETQYF	TGTGCCAGTAGTTCTACAGGGGGCGGTCGGCAAGAGACCCAGTACTTC
many	TRBD2	TRBV7-3	TRBJ2-1	CASSLTSGGGEEQFF	TGTGCCAGCAGCTTAACGTCCGGGGGGGGGGAGGAGCAGTTCTTC
-	TRBD1	TRBV9	TRBJ1-6	CASSGGQGTNSPLHF	TGTGCCAGCAGCGGAGGACAGGGAACCAATTCACCCCTCCACTTT
-	-	TRBV16	TRBJ2-1	CASSALSYNEQFF	TGTGCCAGCAGTGCCCTCTCTTACAATGAGCAGTTCTTC